The next 15 T cell receptor beta chains were all read from a single sample in a study of blood T cell repertoires in COVID-19. The assay was immunoSEQ multiplex PCR, and TCRdb's table has in-frame clones only and misses some. The table records around 200,000 clones, approximately 82% of them present only once. The sample was peripheral blood. These receptors came from a man over 45 with active or convalescent COVID-19.

The chain links TRBV9 to TRBJ2-7; weak D call: TRBD1 (6 bases). CDR1 and CDR2 from the germline V gene are SGDLS and YYNGEE. V lost 4 bases and J lost 5, with 19 bases in between. The CDR3 loop spans 15 amino acids. CDR3 bases: TGTGCCAGCAGCCCAACAGGGTCACCCTCGGACGAGCAGTACTTC. Its protein product is CASSPTGSPSDEQYF.

J is TRBJ1-1 and V is TRBV4-3; 8 nucleotides match TRBD1. V lost 0 bases to trimming and J lost 1 base; unmatched junction nucleotides: 4. Looked up from germline, CDR1 is LGHNA and CDR2 is YSLEER. This CDR3 spans 16 amino acids. The CDR3 here is CASSQDLGTGNTEAFF. In DNA, the CDR3 is TGCGCCAGCAGCCAAGACCTCGGGACAGGGAACACTGAAGCTTTCTTT.

V gene TRBV5-5 combines with J gene TRBJ2-7; D is perhaps TRBD2 (6 bases). The germline gives CDR1 SGHKS, CDR2 YYEKEE (reference sequence). V was trimmed by 9 bases and J by 3 bases, leaving 16 bases between them. The CDR3 covers 13 residues. The CDR3 DNA follows: TGTGCCACCAGGAGGGAAGGGCGCTACGAGCAGTACTTC. Protein product: CATRREGRYEQYF.

V is TRBV12-2 and J is TRBJ1-3; TRBD1 was called by the table and not checked on the DNA. TRBV12-2 is a known pseudogene. The CDR3 consists of 17 residues. Here the CDR3 DNA reads TGTGCAAGTCGCATCCGGGACAGGTCCCCCTCTGGAAACACCATATATTTT. This encodes CASRIRDRSPSGNTIYF.

The chain uses TRBV30 and TRBJ1-3, with D tentatively TRBD1 (6 bases). The V gene lost 5 bases and the J gene lost 4 bases, with 18 bases spanning the gap. Per germline, CDR1 GTSNPN and CDR2 SVGIG (reference sequence). The CDR3 loop spans 15 amino acids. The CDR3, as DNA: TGTGCCTGGGAGCCTACAGGGTGGAAAGGAAACACCATATATTTT. It codes for CAWEPTGWKGNTIYF.

This rearrangement joins TRBV9 to TRBJ2-3; TRBD2 matches 10 bases. J gave up 6 bases and V 3 bases, and 10 bases lay outside the gene matches. CDR3 size: 16 residues. Germline assignment: CDR1 SGDLS and CDR2 YYNGEE. The CDR3 loop is CASSAVAGGTPDTQYF. The DNA for the CDR3 is TGTGCCAGCAGCGCCGTAGCGGGGGGAACCCCCGATACGCAGTATTTT.

The gene calls are TRBV7-8 and TRBJ1-3; tentatively, D is TRBD1 (6 bases). Looked up from germline, CDR1 is SGHVS and CDR2 is FQNEAQ. Trimming pared 5 bases from V and 4 bases from J, leaving 12 bases between. This CDR3 region has 14 residues. CDR3 in DNA: TGTGCCAGCAGCCTACAGGGAGTCGGAAACACCATATATTTT. It specifies CASSLQGVGNTIYF. The full variable domain, completed using reference TRBV7-8 and TRBJ1-3, is GAGVSQSPRYKVAKRGQDVALRCDPISGHVSLFWYQQALGQGPEFLTYFQNEAQLDKSGLPSDRFFAERPEGSVSTLKIQRTQQEDSAVYLCASSLQGVGNTIYFGEGSWLTVV.

This rearrangement joins TRBV7-3 to TRBJ2-1; 8 bases align to TRBD2. V dropped 5 bases and J dropped 7; count of bases not matched to a gene: 10. This CDR3 contains 15 residues. From germline, CDR1 is SGHTA and CDR2 FQGTGA. In nucleotides, the CDR3 is TGTGCCAGCAGCCCACGGGGCGGGAGGTGGAATGAGCAGTTCTTC. This sequence encodes CASSPRGGRWNEQFF.

This chain joins TRBV18 and TRBJ2-5; D is perhaps TRBD1 (5 bases). V was shortened by 1 base and J by 5 bases, with 8 bases between the two germline ends. Germline loops: CDR1 KGHSH, CDR2 LQKENI. The length of the CDR3 is 13 residues. The CDR3 DNA reads as TGTGCCAGCTCACCACGGGCAGGGGAGACCCAGTACTTC. Amino acids: CASSPRAGETQYF.

This clone has a count of ten or more. Likely a read error: the CDR3 ends without its conserved phenylalanine or tryptophan. Because the CDR3's place on the DNA is in doubt, the DNA is left out and the CDR3 is given as listed by TCRdb. The rearrangement links TRBV7-9 to TRBJ2-2; the table assigns TRBD2, which was not confirmed against the DNA. The germline V gene has CDR1 SEHNR and CDR2 FQNEAQ (reference sequence). The CDR3 has 14 residues if both end residues are counted. This chain's CDR3 is CASSATGLAGADLL.

The CDR3 bases are TGTGCCAGCAGCGCGACTAGAAAAAGTGACGAGCAGTACTTC. Protein: CASSATRKSDEQYF. The J gene is TRBJ2-7, the V gene TRBV6-2 or TRBV6-3, with a possible D match to TRBD2 (6 bases). Germline assignment: CDR1 MNHEY and CDR2 SVGEGT. This CDR3 is built from 14 residues. V was pared by 6 bases and J by 5 bases, with 17 bases between.

The V and J genes are TRBV12-3 or TRBV12-4 and TRBJ1-6; D uncertain. Deletions cut 3 bases from V and 7 bases from J, with 7 bases between. This CDR3 is 13 amino acids long. Here the CDR3 reads CASSLLENSPLHF. The DNA of the CDR3 is TGTGCCAGCAGTTTGCTAGAGAATTCACCCCTCCACTTT.

This sequence joins TRBV14 and TRBJ1-2, with 7 bases lining up with TRBD1. The CDR3 covers 15 residues. The trim removed 0 bases at V and 4 bases at J, leaving 5 bases unmatched. Germline lookup yields CDR1 SGHDN and CDR2 FVKESK. CDR3 nucleotide sequence: TGTGCCAGCAGCCAAGAGGGACAGACCGTCTATGGCTACACCTTC. It yields the protein CASSQEGQTVYGYTF.

The rearrangement links TRBV7-8 to TRBJ1-3; no clear D gene. The germline gives CDR1 SGHVS, CDR2 FQNEAQ. V gave up 1 base and J gave up 0 bases, with 13 bases separating them. The CDR3 contains 17 residues. In DNA form, the CDR3 reads TGTGCCAGCAGCTTAGTTCGGAGGGTGAACTCTGGAAACACCATATATTTT. Encoded protein: CASSLVRRVNSGNTIYF. Combining the CDR3 with reference TRBV7-8 and TRBJ1-3 gives the whole variable domain GAGVSQSPRYKVAKRGQDVALRCDPISGHVSLFWYQQALGQGPEFLTYFQNEAQLDKSGLPSDRFFAERPEGSVSTLKIQRTQQEDSAVYLCASSLVRRVNSGNTIYFGEGSWLTVV.

CDR3 protein: CATLEDGYTF. DNA of the CDR3: TGTGCCACCCTAGAGGATGGCTACACCTTC. This chain joins TRBV25-1 and TRBJ1-2; D gene unclear. Germline assignment: CDR1 MGHDK and CDR2 SYGVNS. Trimming took off 10 bases at V and 6 bases at J, with 9 bases between the two ends. This CDR3 region has 10 residues.